A selection of T cell receptor beta chains follows, all from one sample in a study of cytomegalovirus exposure and HLA in healthy donors. This table comes from immunoSEQ multiplex PCR, and its TCRdb copy is limited to in-frame clones, with some not included. Here the sample spans 150,000 or so clones, approximately 80% being singletons. The sample consisted of PBMCs. The receptors were sampled from a man between 25 and 39 years old in good health and CMV-seropositive. CDR3s include the opening cysteine and the closing phenylalanine or tryptophan. D genes are given only for firm matches. Clone size is shown for a subset of rows, as once, few, many or a class of expanded clone.

V gene: TRBV6-5
clone size: few
D gene: -
J gene: TRBJ1-4
CDR3 DNA: TGTGCCAGCGGACAGTTTCGTAATGAAAAACTGTTTTTT
CDR3 protein: CASGQFRNEKLFF

V gene: TRBV9
clone size: few
D gene: -
J gene: TRBJ2-5
CDR3 DNA: TGTGCCAGCAGCGTAGTGGGCAGGACACAAGAGACCCAGTACTTC
CDR3 protein: CASSVVGRTQETQYF

V gene: TRBV30
clone size: -
D gene: -
J gene: TRBJ2-3
CDR3 DNA: TGTGCCTGGGCCGAGAGTGAGGTGCGAATCACAGATACGCAGTATTTT
CDR3 protein: CAWAESEVRITDTQYF

V gene: TRBV5-6
clone size: few
D gene: -
J gene: TRBJ1-1
CDR3 DNA: TGTGCCAGCAGCCAAGGAGGGACTGAAGCTTTCTTT
CDR3 protein: CASSQGGTEAFF

V gene: TRBV28
clone size: few
D gene: -
J gene: TRBJ2-5
CDR3 DNA: TGTGCCAGCAGTTCTCCCGGGACTTCTTACCAAGAGACCCAGTACTTC
CDR3 protein: CASSSPGTSYQETQYF

V gene: TRBV7-9
clone size: once
D gene: -
J gene: TRBJ2-3
CDR3 DNA: TGTGCCAGCAGCTCCTCTCTAGATACGCAGTATTTT
CDR3 protein: CASSSSLDTQYF

V gene: TRBV6-5
clone size: -
D gene: TRBD2
J gene: TRBJ2-1
CDR3 DNA: TGTGCCAGCAGTTACTCGTTGACTAGCGGGACTTTGGAGCAGTTCTTC
CDR3 protein: CASSYSLTSGTLEQFF

V gene: TRBV7-3
clone size: -
D gene: TRBD1
J gene: TRBJ1-4
CDR3 DNA: TGTGCCAGCAGCTTTTGTGGGACAGGGGCATCCTCTGAAAAACTGTTTTTT
CDR3 protein: CASSFCGTGASSEKLFF

V gene: TRBV11-2
clone size: -
D gene: TRBD1
J gene: TRBJ2-2
CDR3 DNA: TGTGCCAGCAGCTTAATTCCAACCCTAAGTACAGGGGGTGGCGGGGAGCTGTTTTTT
CDR3 protein: CASSLIPTLSTGGGGELFF

V gene: TRBV11-1
clone size: -
D gene: TRBD1
J gene: TRBJ1-2
CDR3 DNA: TGTGCCAGCAGCTTAGAAGGGACAGGGATCCTTGATGGCTACACCTTC
CDR3 protein: CASSLEGTGILDGYTF

V gene: TRBV19
clone size: -
D gene: TRBD2
J gene: TRBJ2-5
CDR3 DNA: TGTGCCAGTAGTATGGTCCTAGCGGGAGGAGAGACCCAGTACTTC
CDR3 protein: CASSMVLAGGETQYF

V gene: TRBV2
clone size: -
D gene: TRBD1
J gene: TRBJ2-3
CDR3 DNA: TGTGCCAGCAGTCGACAGGGACCAGATACGCAGTATTTT
CDR3 protein: CASSRQGPDTQYF

V gene: TRBV27
clone size: few
D gene: -
J gene: TRBJ2-3
CDR3 DNA: TGTGCCAGCAGTGCCACCAACAAGATCCCGTGGCAGTATTTT
CDR3 protein: CASSATNKIPWQYF

V gene: TRBV11-2
clone size: -
D gene: -
J gene: TRBJ1-3
CDR3 DNA: TGTGCCAACAGCTTATTCTTGTCGGTAAACACCATATATTTT
CDR3 protein: CANSLFLSVNTIYF

V gene: TRBV6-5
clone size: -
D gene: -
J gene: TRBJ2-5
CDR3 DNA: TGTGCCAGCAGCTGGGGCCCCTCTGGGACCCAGTACTTC
CDR3 protein: CASSWGPSGTQYF

V gene: TRBV7-2
clone size: -
D gene: -
J gene: TRBJ2-1
CDR3 DNA: TGTGCCAGCAGCTTTGACTTGAATGAGCAGTTCTTC
CDR3 protein: CASSFDLNEQFF

V gene: TRBV28
clone size: few
D gene: TRBD1
J gene: TRBJ2-4
CDR3 DNA: TGTGCCAGCAGTTTGACAGGGAGAAACATTCAGTACTTC
CDR3 protein: CASSLTGRNIQYF